One and the same sample provided the 5 T cell receptor beta chains below, sequenced in a study of cytomegalovirus exposure and HLA in healthy donors. The PCR ran on 60 Vbeta and 13 Jbeta primers. Clones were read by immunoSEQ multiplex PCR, and TCRdb kept only the in-frame ones, dropping some. The sample lists some 200,000 clones; roughly 80% were seen once. Sequenced material: PBMCs. These receptors were obtained from a man aged 45 to 65 in good health and CMV-seronegative.

The rearrangement links TRBV9 to TRBJ2-7; 7 bases are a match to TRBD1. The CDR3 is made up of 15 amino acids. Germline CDR1 SGDLS, CDR2 YYNGEE. The junction had 9 bases not matched to a gene; V was cut back by 3 bases and J by 3 bases. In nucleotides, the CDR3 is TGTGCCAGCAGCGGAGGGGGACAGAAAAACTACGAGCAGTACTTC. Amino acids: CASSGGGQKNYEQYF. The full variable domain, with the rest looked up from reference TRBV9 and TRBJ2-7, is DSGVTQTPKHLITATGQRVTLRCSPRSGDLSVYWYQQSLDQGLQFLIQYYNGEERAKGNILERFSAQQFPDLHSELNLSSLELGDSALYFCASSGGGQKNYEQYFGPGTRLTVT.

The chain carries TRBV7-2 and TRBJ1-4; 10 bases align to TRBD1. V lost 5 bases and J lost 8; bases outside the gene matches: 5. The CDR3 contains 14 residues. The germline V gene has CDR1 SGHTA and CDR2 FQGNSA. The CDR3 DNA follows: TGTGCCAGCAGCCCGGGACAGGGGCGGGAAAAACTGTTTTTT. Amino acid sequence: CASSPGQGREKLFF.

V gene TRBV5-4 combines with J gene TRBJ2-5, with 10 nucleotides matching TRBD2. This CDR3 comprises 14 residues. The trim removed 4 bases at V and 4 bases at J, leaving 4 bases unmatched. The germline V gene encodes CDR1 SGHNT and CDR2 YYREEE (reference sequence). CDR3 sequence (DNA): TGTGCCAGCAGCAATAGCGGGAGGAGAGAGACCCAGTACTTC. Translated, it gives CASSNSGRRETQYF.

This clone was observed once. The chain has TRBV7-2 and TRBJ2-2; TRBD1 agrees at 9 bases. V was clipped by 5 bases and J by 4 bases; unmatched bases: 11. The CDR3 is made up of 17 amino acids. CDR1 SGHTA and CDR2 FQGNSA come from the germline V gene. The DNA for the CDR3 is TGTGCCAGCAGCCCAAGGATCGGACAGGGGCTCACCGGGGAGCTGTTTTTT. Translated, it gives CASSPRIGQGLTGELFF.

The J gene is TRBJ2-7, the V gene TRBV7-6; D is unclear. Germline lookup yields CDR1 SGHVS and CDR2 FNYEAQ. This CDR3 has 14 amino acids. The germline V and J ends were trimmed by 1 base and 6 bases, with 13 bases remaining between them. CDR3: CASSLGGQSAEQYF. CDR3 coding DNA: TGTGCCAGCAGCTTAGGCGGCCAGAGTGCCGAGCAGTACTTC. The full variable domain, rest sourced from reference TRBV7-6 and TRBJ2-7, is GAGVSQSPRYKVTKRGQDVALRCDPISGHVSLYWYRQALGQGPEFLTYFNYEAQQDKSGLPNDRFSAERPEGSISTLTIQRTEQRDSAMYRCASSLGGQSAEQYFGPGTRLTVT.